These 6 T cell receptor beta chains were all obtained from the same sample, sequenced in a study of cytomegalovirus exposure and HLA in healthy donors (dated by TCRdb to the late 2010s). The method behind the library was the immunoSEQ multiplex PCR assay. In TCRdb, the immuneACCESS table is reduced to in-frame sequences with V and J assigned. These tables do not hold every clone; where another copy was compared, an unresolved V gene accounts for under half, and the others remain unexplained. This sample holds about 190,000 clones; around 81% were observed only once. The leading ten clones occupy 2.5% to 3% of the sample. The source material was PBMCs. The receptor set was obtained from a woman in her late teens or twenties in good health and CMV-seropositive.

The chain carries TRBV7-9 and TRBJ2-3; the D gene is possibly TRBD2 (5 bases). Germline V lookup: CDR1 SEHNR, CDR2 FQNEAQ (reference sequence). Trimming cost V 5 bases and J 2 bases, with 8 bases left between them. The CDR3 runs 13 residues. CDR3 residues: CASSPGFTDTQYF. CDR3 DNA: TGTGCCAGCAGCCCGGGATTCACAGATACGCAGTATTTT.

The chain is built from TRBV5-6 and TRBJ2-1, with D possibly matching TRBD2 (6 bases). V dropped 4 bases and J dropped 6 bases, with 20 bases sitting between them. The CDR3 extends over 16 amino acids. Germline values: CDR1 SGHDT, CDR2 YYEEEE. CDR3 region: CASSPILAPIGNEQFF. The CDR3 nucleotides are TGTGCCAGCAGCCCCATACTAGCTCCAATCGGCAATGAGCAGTTCTTC.

This clone was seen only once. V gene TRBV5-1 combines with J gene TRBJ1-2, with 8 bases matching TRBD1. Germline trimming cut 4 bases from V and 4 bases from J; bases unmatched to any gene: 6. Germline assignment: CDR1 SGHRS and CDR2 YFSETQ. The CDR3 covers 14 residues. CDR3 sequence (DNA): TGCGCCAGCAGCGGACAGGGTCTCTCCTATGGCTACACCTTC. Protein product: CASSGQGLSYGYTF.

This CDR3 reads CASSPIPDNLSGNTIYF. The CDR3 DNA is TGCGCCAGCAGCCCTATACCGGACAACCTCTCTGGAAACACCATATATTTT. This chain uses TRBV4-3 with TRBJ1-3; a possible D gene is TRBD1 (5 bases). Trimming left V 4 bases short and J 0 bases short, with 16 bases between. The CDR3 spans 17 residues. CDR1 and CDR2 (germline): LGHNA, YSLEER.

This clone appeared a single time. The chain couples TRBV19 to TRBJ2-1; 13 bases agree with TRBD2. This CDR3 region has 16 residues. Trimming removed 4 bases from V and 7 bases from J; junction bases left unmatched: 7. The germline V gene has CDR1 LNHDA and CDR2 SQIVND (reference sequence). For the CDR3, the DNA is TGTGCCAGTAGTACAACTAGCGGGGGGGCCTCAAATGAGCAGTTCTTC. Its translation is CASSTTSGGASNEQFF.

The chain employs TRBV6-5 and TRBJ2-1; 7 bases are shared with TRBD2. V trimming: 5 bases; J trimming: 8 bases; junction bases outside the gene matches: 6. CDR1 and CDR2 (germline): MNHEY, SVGAGI. This CDR3 contains 13 residues. The CDR3 bases are TGTGCCAGCAGTACACCTAGCGGTTATGAGCAGTTCTTC. Its protein is CASSTPSGYEQFF.